The 31 T cell receptor beta chains below were found in one sample sequenced in a study of blood T cell repertoires in COVID-19. Profiling relied on immunoSEQ multiplex PCR, and the TCRdb table lists in-frame clones only, not all of them. The table has around 40,000 clones, under 90% seen once. What was sequenced was peripheral blood. Source of these receptors: a man between 50 and 59 years old with active COVID-19.

This rearrangement joins TRBV9 to TRBJ2-1; perhaps TRBD2 as D (6 bases). Trimming cost V 0 bases and J 5 bases, with 12 bases left between them. This CDR3 is 15 amino acids long. The germline CDR1 and CDR2 sequences are SGDLS and YYNGEE. The CDR3 coding sequence is TGTGCCAGCAGCGTAGAATCGGGGGTTAACAATGAGCAGTTCTTC. Amino acid sequence: CASSVESGVNNEQFF.

The rearrangement uses TRBV19 and TRBJ1-5; 8 bases map to TRBD1. Germline assignment: CDR1 LNHDA and CDR2 SQIVND (reference sequence). V lost 2 bases to trimming and J lost 4 bases; unmatched junction nucleotides: 4. The CDR3 is made up of 15 amino acids. The CDR3 protein is CASSIQGQGNQPQHF. For the CDR3, the DNA is TGTGCCAGTAGTATACAAGGACAGGGTAATCAGCCCCAGCATTTT.

This rearrangement joins TRBV4-1 to TRBJ2-3; no reliable D call. Per germline, CDR1 MGHRA and CDR2 YSYEKL. With 4 bases removed from V and 0 bases from J, the gap between germline ends came to 14 bases. The CDR3 sequence is 16 residues long. The CDR3 DNA sequence: TGCGCCAGCAGCCGCTATCACAAGGAGAGCACAGATACGCAGTATTTT. This codes for CASSRYHKESTDTQYF.

The chain joins TRBV25-1 to TRBJ2-5, with D perhaps TRBD1 (6 bases). The CDR3 length is 16 residues. Between the trimmed V and J ends, which lost 2 bases and 5 bases, there was a span of 18 bases. Per the germline V gene, CDR1 is MGHDK and CDR2 is SYGVNS. The CDR3 region has the DNA TGTGCCAGCAGTGAAGGATGGCAGGGGATGGGGGAGACCCAGTACTTC. Residues: CASSEGWQGMGETQYF.

The gene calls are TRBV30 and TRBJ2-1; tentative D call: TRBD2 (6 bases). The CDR3 loop spans 11 amino acids. V was cut by 5 bases and J by 10 bases, with 12 bases left in between. In germline, CDR1 is GTSNPN, CDR2 SVGIG (reference sequence). This chain's CDR3 is CAWGGGGEQFF. The DNA for the CDR3 is TGTGCCTGGGGGGGAGGAGGCGAGCAGTTCTTC.

This clone came up once. The chain couples TRBV30 to TRBJ2-1, with 7 bases that match TRBD2. The CDR3 totals 16 residues. Germline assignment: CDR1 GTSNPN and CDR2 SVGIG (reference sequence). The V and J ends lost 0 bases and 4 bases, in that order; junction bases with no gene match: 9. CDR3 bases: TGTGCCTGGAGTGTACCCGCCCTAGCGGCGTACAATGAGCAGTTCTTC. It translates to CAWSVPALAAYNEQFF.

CDR3 sequence (DNA): TGTGCCAGCAGTGAGGGGCGGGATTACTACAATGAGCAGTTCTTC. It translates to CASSEGRDYYNEQFF. The chain recombines TRBV2 with TRBJ2-1; TRBD2 might be the D (6 bases). The ends were cut back, 3 bases at V and 3 bases at J, with 12 bases in the middle. Germline assignment: CDR1 SNHLY and CDR2 FYNNEI. The CDR3 runs 15 residues.

The chain recombines TRBV19 with TRBJ1-4, with D unclear. Between the trimmed V and J ends, which lost 1 base and 4 bases, there was a span of 10 bases. The CDR3 extends over 15 amino acids. CDR1 LNHDA and CDR2 SQIVND come from the germline V gene (reference sequence). CDR3 loop: CASSIGGFHNEKLFF. The CDR3 bases are TGTGCCAGTAGTATAGGAGGGTTCCATAATGAAAAACTGTTTTTT.

V gene TRBV24-1 combines with J gene TRBJ2-1; a weak D match, TRBD1 (6 bases). CDR3 length: 16 amino acids. V lost 3 bases and J 4 bases, leaving 15 bases between the germline ends. Per germline, CDR1 KGHDR and CDR2 SFDVKD. The CDR3 bases are TGTGCCACCAGTGATCCTGGCAGGGGTACATACAATGAGCAGTTCTTC. This encodes CATSDPGRGTYNEQFF.

The chain recombines TRBV27 with TRBJ1-5; TRBD1 might be the D (6 bases). This CDR3 region has 13 residues. The V gene lost 4 bases and the J gene lost 6 bases, with 10 bases spanning the gap. Germline CDR1 reads MNHEY; CDR2 reads SMNVEV (reference sequence). The DNA for the CDR3 is TGTGCCAGCAGTTATACAGGGATTCAGCCCCAGCATTTT. Its protein product is CASSYTGIQPQHF.

V is TRBV4-1 and J is TRBJ2-4; TRBD1 matches at 7 bases. Germline V gene data show CDR1 as MGHRA and CDR2 as YSYEKL. The V segment lost 2 bases and the J segment 4 bases; nucleotides outside the gene matches: 2. This CDR3 comprises 14 residues. This CDR3 is CASSQPGQKNIQYF. The CDR3, as DNA: TGCGCCAGCAGCCAACCGGGACAGAAAAACATTCAGTACTTC.

The CDR3 DNA sequence: TGTGCCAGCAGTGGTCGGGGGGCAATGGTTTCACCCCTCCACTTT. Its protein is CASSGRGAMVSPLHF. V and J are TRBV2 and TRBJ1-6; D possibly corresponds to TRBD1 (6 bases). The CDR3 is made up of 15 amino acids. V was pared by 4 bases and J by 9 bases, with 16 bases between. Germline CDR1 reads SNHLY; CDR2 reads FYNNEI. Looking up the rest from reference TRBV2 and TRBJ1-6 gives the full variable domain: EPEVTQTPSHQVTQMGQEVILRCVPISNHLYFYWYRQILGQKVEFLVSFYNNEISEKSEIFDDQFSVERPDGSNFTLKIRSTKLEDSAMYFCASSGRGAMVSPLHFGNGTRLTVT.

This rearrangement joins TRBV6-5 to TRBJ1-4; a weak D match, TRBD1 (5 bases). Germline V gene sequence: CDR1 MNHEY, CDR2 SVGAGI. The CDR3 totals 16 residues. The ends were cut back, 0 bases at V and 5 bases at J, with 13 bases in the middle. For the CDR3, the DNA is TGTGCCAGCAGTTACTCAGGGCCGGACATCAATGAAAAACTGTTTTTT. Its protein product is CASSYSGPDINEKLFF.

About this clone: Within the sample, other DNA sequences also encode this same CDR3. The rearrangement links TRBV4-2 to TRBJ1-5; 9 bases agree with TRBD1. CDR3 length: 15 residues. Germline V gene lookup returns CDR1 LGHNA and CDR2 YNFKEQ. The J segment lost 6 bases and the V segment lost 0 bases, leaving 3 bases of the junction unmatched. CDR3 region: CASSQEGQGFQPQHF. DNA of the CDR3: TGTGCCAGCAGCCAAGAGGGACAGGGTTTTCAGCCCCAGCATTTT.

CDR3 in DNA: TGCGCCAGCAGCTTGGGGGACAGAAACTACGAGCAGTACTTC. Amino acids: CASSLGDRNYEQYF. This chain connects TRBV5-1 to TRBJ2-7; TRBD1 matches 7 bases. V lost 0 bases to trimming and J lost 3 bases; unmatched junction nucleotides: 3. Looked up from germline, CDR1 is SGHRS and CDR2 is YFSETQ. The CDR3 spans 14 residues.

V is TRBV3-1 (or the pseudogene TRBV3-2) and J is TRBJ2-1, with TRBD2 identical over 13 bases. CDR1 and CDR2 from the germline V gene are LGHDT and YNNKEL (reference sequence). V shed 3 bases, J shed 7 bases, and the junction held 3 bases outside the gene matches. This CDR3 spans 15 amino acids. CDR3 residues: CASSQTGLAGNEQFF. CDR3 coding DNA: TGTGCCAGCAGCCAGACGGGACTAGCGGGGAATGAGCAGTTCTTC.

J is TRBJ2-3 and V is TRBV11-3; D is ambiguous. Per the germline V gene, CDR1 is SGHNT and CDR2 is YENEEA. V was clipped by 2 bases and J by 4 bases, with 10 bases between them. This CDR3 is built from 14 residues. The CDR3 nucleotides are TGTGCCAGCAGCTTAAACTCCCTTCCAGATACGCAGTATTTT. Encoded protein: CASSLNSLPDTQYF.

The chain employs TRBV7-6 and TRBJ2-3; 7 bases match TRBD2. The CDR3 extends over 17 amino acids. Germline V CDR1 and CDR2: SGHVS, FNYEAQ. The J segment lost 3 bases and the V segment lost 5 bases, leaving 14 bases of the junction unmatched. CDR3 residues: CASSPGASGLGTDTQYF. CDR3 coding DNA: TGTGCCAGCAGCCCCGGGGCTAGCGGCCTGGGGACAGATACGCAGTATTTT.

The rearrangement joins TRBV2 to TRBJ1-1; TRBD1 agrees at 8 bases. The germline gives CDR1 SNHLY, CDR2 FYNNEI. V gave up 6 bases and J gave up 3 bases; unmatched junction bases: 6. This CDR3 spans 14 amino acids. The CDR3 region has the DNA TGTGCCAGCAGCGAGACAGGGGATTACACTGAAGCTTTCTTT. Its protein product is CASSETGDYTEAFF.

The chain combines TRBV15 with TRBJ2-5; D might be TRBD1 (5 bases). The CDR3 runs to 14 residues. Trimming took off 5 bases at V and 5 bases at J, with 15 bases between the two ends. CDR1 LNHNV and CDR2 YYDKDF come from the germline V gene (reference sequence). The DNA of the CDR3 is TGTGCCACCAGCCCCTCGCAGGGTTGGGAGACCCAGTACTTC. This translates into CATSPSQGWETQYF.

J is TRBJ2-1 and V is TRBV7-3; perhaps TRBD2 as D (7 bases). The germline CDR1 and CDR2 sequences are SGHTA and FQGTGA. Trimming stripped 5 bases from V and 6 bases from J, with 26 bases between. The CDR3 runs 18 residues. CDR3 region: CASSPGGGGFLPGNEQFF. CDR3 coding DNA: TGTGCCAGCAGCCCCGGGGGAGGGGGGTTCCTGCCGGGCAATGAGCAGTTCTTC.

The chain employs TRBV4-1 and TRBJ2-7, with D perhaps TRBD2 (6 bases). The CDR3 spans 17 residues. The V gene lost 4 bases and the J gene lost 5 bases, with 24 bases spanning the gap. Germline values: CDR1 MGHRA, CDR2 YSYEKL. CDR3 loop: CASSPWGLEGRRNEQYF. The CDR3 DNA reads TGCGCCAGCAGCCCCTGGGGGTTGGAGGGCCGGAGGAACGAGCAGTACTTC.

The rearrangement joins TRBV28 to TRBJ1-2; 7 bases agree with TRBD1. CDR3 length: 14 residues. Per germline, CDR1 MDHEN and CDR2 SYDVKM. The ends lost 4 bases at V and 7 bases at J; junction bases unmatched: 9. CDR3 DNA: TGTGCCAGCAGTTCACAGGGGAGTACTTTTGGCTACACCTTC. This encodes CASSSQGSTFGYTF.

This chain's CDR3 is CASSFSGRAYNEQFF. CDR3 DNA: TGTGCCAGCAGCTTTAGCGGGAGGGCCTACAATGAGCAGTTCTTC. The genes are TRBV7-2 and TRBJ2-1, with 11 bases matching TRBD2. J was trimmed by 2 bases and V by 3 bases; bases with no gene match: 0. This CDR3 comprises 15 residues. CDR1 and CDR2 (germline): SGHTA, FQGNSA.

The genes are TRBV27 and TRBJ1-1, with 7 bases identical to TRBD1. The CDR3 has 14 residues. Germline V gene data show CDR1 as MNHEY and CDR2 as SMNVEV (reference sequence). V shed 6 bases and J 1 base; nucleotides not matched to a gene: 5. In nucleotides, the CDR3 is TGTGCCAGCAGCCCCGGGACAGAGAACACTGAAGCTTTCTTT. Its translation is CASSPGTENTEAFF.

The chain employs TRBV6-5 and TRBJ1-1; weak D call: TRBD1 (6 bases). The CDR3 extends over 14 amino acids. Trimming removed 7 bases at V and 2 bases at J, with 14 bases between. Per germline, CDR1 MNHEY and CDR2 SVGAGI. CDR3 region: CASTLDRTNTEAFF. As DNA, the CDR3 is TGTGCCAGCACCCTGGACAGAACCAACACTGAAGCTTTCTTT.

This sequence joins TRBV9 and TRBJ2-7, with D unresolved. V was clipped by 0 bases and J by 7 bases, with 8 bases between them. The CDR3 is 12 amino acids. Germline values: CDR1 SGDLS, CDR2 YYNGEE. The CDR3 DNA sequence: TGTGCCAGCAGCGTAGCAGGAACAGAGCAGTACTTC. It codes for CASSVAGTEQYF.

The chain combines TRBV7-9 with TRBJ2-2; TRBD1 matches at 10 bases. The V gene's germline CDR1 is SEHNR and CDR2 FQNEAQ (reference sequence). The CDR3 has 16 amino acids. With 5 bases clipped from V and 5 bases from J, the junction kept 8 bases outside the gene matches. The CDR3 region has the DNA TGTGCCAGCAGCCTTTCGACAGGGGGCTTTACCGGGGAGCTGTTTTTT. It encodes CASSLSTGGFTGELFF. The complete variable domain, with remaining parts taken from reference TRBV7-9 and TRBJ2-2, reads DTGVSQNPRHKITKRGQNVTFRCDPISEHNRLYWYRQTLGQGPEFLTYFQNEAQLEKSRLLSDRFSAERPKGSFSTLEIQRTEQGDSAMYLCASSLSTGGFTGELFFGEGSRLTVL.

By frequency in the sample, this clone is hyperexpanded. This CDR3 is also generated by other DNA sequences in the sample. The gene calls are TRBV27 and TRBJ2-5; the D gene is possibly TRBD2 (6 bases). This CDR3 region has 14 residues. In germline, CDR1 is MNHEY, CDR2 SMNVEV (reference sequence). The V and J ends lost 4 bases and 1 base respectively, with 10 bases between them. In nucleotides, the CDR3 is TGTGCCAGCAGTTCAGGACTAACCCAAGAGACCCAGTACTTC. Its translation: CASSSGLTQETQYF.

A single count supports this clone. The DNA for the CDR3 is TGTGCCAGCAGCAGACTAGCGGGGAGGGAAGAGACCCAGTACTTC. This codes for CASSRLAGREETQYF. The rearrangement joins TRBV6-5 to TRBJ2-5, with TRBD2 identical over 11 bases. The CDR3 covers 15 residues. Germline values: CDR1 MNHEY, CDR2 SVGAGI. J was trimmed by 3 bases and V by 6 bases; bases with no gene match: 6.

This chain uses TRBV28 with TRBJ1-2, with 8 bases fitting TRBD1. CDR1 is MDHEN, CDR2 SYDVKM, per germline. The CDR3 sequence is 16 residues long. Trimming cost V 5 bases and J 8 bases; bases outside gene matches: 16. CDR3 region: CASSPAVGQAPRGYTF. The CDR3 nucleotides are TGTGCCAGCAGTCCAGCCGTGGGACAGGCGCCGAGGGGCTACACCTTC.